This section outlines one T cell receptor (beta chain) sequence together with its context. Its target is not known. Sample-barcoded 5' priming and a J-beta primer mix drove a second PCR of roughly 7 to 11 cycles. A tag from a template-switch adaptor with 12 random nucleotides marked each cDNA molecule. One entry per CDR3 protein results from TCRdb running MiXCR on the 5' RACE reads. Found here are 2 million or so distinct CDR3 sequences, 49% of them singletons; the top ten hold less than 2.5%. The data derive from a study of blood T cells in healthy people across ages. Study-wide context: The template switching approach captured approximately one barcoded beta molecule for every two T cells. Findings and limits, study-wide: In older individuals, TCR beta diversity per million T cells was lower, falling roughly linearly with age.

Trimming removed 2 bases from V and 2 bases from J, with 15 bases in between. This CDR3 has 16 amino acids. Germline CDR1 reads SGHRS; CDR2 reads YFSETQ. Each sample gave at least 7 million isolated PBMCs. The V gene is TRBV5-1, the J gene TRBJ2-3; D is possibly TRBD2 (7 bases). The clonotype was recovered from a woman aged 40-49 years in good health. The sequencing sample was made of blood. DNA of the CDR3: TGCGCCAGCAGCTTTCAGGCGGGGGCGTTCACAGATACGCAGTATTTT. Residues: CASSFQAGAFTDTQYF.